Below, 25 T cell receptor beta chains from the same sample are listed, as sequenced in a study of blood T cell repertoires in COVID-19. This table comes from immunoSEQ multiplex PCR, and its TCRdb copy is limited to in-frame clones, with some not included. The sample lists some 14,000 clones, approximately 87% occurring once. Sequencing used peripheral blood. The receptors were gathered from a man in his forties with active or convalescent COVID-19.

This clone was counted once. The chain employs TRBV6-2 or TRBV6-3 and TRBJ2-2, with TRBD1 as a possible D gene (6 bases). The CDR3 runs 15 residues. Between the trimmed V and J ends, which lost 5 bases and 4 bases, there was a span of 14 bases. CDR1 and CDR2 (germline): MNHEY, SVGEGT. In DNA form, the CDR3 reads TGTGCCAGCAGTCTCTTGAGGGGGTCCACCGGGGAGCTGTTTTTT. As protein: CASSLLRGSTGELFF.

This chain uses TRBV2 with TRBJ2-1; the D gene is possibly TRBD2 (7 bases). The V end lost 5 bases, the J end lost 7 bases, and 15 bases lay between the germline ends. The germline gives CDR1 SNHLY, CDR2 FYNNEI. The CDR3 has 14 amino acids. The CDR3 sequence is CASSRGADGNEQFF. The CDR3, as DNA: TGTGCCAGCAGTCGGGGGGCCGACGGGAATGAGCAGTTCTTC.

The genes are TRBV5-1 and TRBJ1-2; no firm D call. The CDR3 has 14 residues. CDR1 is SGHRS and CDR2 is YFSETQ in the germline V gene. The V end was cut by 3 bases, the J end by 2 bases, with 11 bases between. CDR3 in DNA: TGCGCCAGCAGCTACGACAATACCAACTATGGCTACACCTTC. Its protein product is CASSYDNTNYGYTF.

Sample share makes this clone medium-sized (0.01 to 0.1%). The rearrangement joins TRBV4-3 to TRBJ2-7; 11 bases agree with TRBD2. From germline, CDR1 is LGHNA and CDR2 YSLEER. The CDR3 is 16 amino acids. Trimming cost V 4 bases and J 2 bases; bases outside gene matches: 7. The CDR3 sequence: CASSPELAGVTYEQYF. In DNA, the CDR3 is TGCGCCAGCAGCCCAGAACTAGCGGGGGTAACCTACGAGCAGTACTTC.

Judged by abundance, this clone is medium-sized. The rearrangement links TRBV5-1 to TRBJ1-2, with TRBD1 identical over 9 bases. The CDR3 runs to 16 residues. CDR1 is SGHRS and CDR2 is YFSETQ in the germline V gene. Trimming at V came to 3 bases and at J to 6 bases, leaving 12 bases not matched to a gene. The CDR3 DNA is TGCGCCAGCAGCTATATACAGGGGGCCTTTGCTAATGGCTACACCTTC. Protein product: CASSYIQGAFANGYTF.

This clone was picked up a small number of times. This chain's CDR3 is CASSQPFVRGPRNSPLHF. The DNA for the CDR3 is TGCGCCAGCAGCCAACCCTTCGTTCGAGGCCCTAGAAATTCACCCCTCCACTTT. The V call is TRBV4-1, the J call TRBJ1-6; D call uncertain. CDR1 and CDR2 from the germline V gene are MGHRA and YSYEKL. The CDR3 consists of 18 residues. Between the trimmed V and J ends, which lost 2 bases and 7 bases, there was a span of 21 bases.

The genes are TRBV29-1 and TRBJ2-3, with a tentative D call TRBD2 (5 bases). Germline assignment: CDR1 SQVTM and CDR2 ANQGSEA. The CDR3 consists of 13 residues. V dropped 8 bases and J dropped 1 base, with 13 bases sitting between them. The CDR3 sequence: CSPRGLGTDTQYF. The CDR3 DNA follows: TGCAGCCCACGGGGTCTTGGCACAGATACGCAGTATTTT.

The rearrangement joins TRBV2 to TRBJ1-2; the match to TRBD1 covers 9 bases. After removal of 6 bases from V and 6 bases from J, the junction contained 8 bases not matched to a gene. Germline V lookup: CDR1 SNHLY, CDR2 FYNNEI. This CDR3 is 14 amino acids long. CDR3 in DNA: TGTGCCAGCAGCTGGGGGGGACAGGGTGATGGCTACACCTTC. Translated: CASSWGGQGDGYTF.

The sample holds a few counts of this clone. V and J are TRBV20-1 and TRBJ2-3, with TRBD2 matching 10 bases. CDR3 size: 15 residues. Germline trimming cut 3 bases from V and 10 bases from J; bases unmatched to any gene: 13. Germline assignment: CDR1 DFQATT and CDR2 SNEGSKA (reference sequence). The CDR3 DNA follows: TGCAGTGCTAGTGAGCCTAGCGGGGGAGCCAGGGCGCAGTATTTT. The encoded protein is CSASEPSGGARAQYF.

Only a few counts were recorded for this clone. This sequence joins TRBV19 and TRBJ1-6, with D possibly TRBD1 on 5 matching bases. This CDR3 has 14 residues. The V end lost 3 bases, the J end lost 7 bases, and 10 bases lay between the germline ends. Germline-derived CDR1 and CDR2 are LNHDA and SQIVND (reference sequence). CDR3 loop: CASSMGQQNSPLHF. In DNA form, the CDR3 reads TGTGCCAGTAGTATGGGGCAGCAAAATTCACCCCTCCACTTT.

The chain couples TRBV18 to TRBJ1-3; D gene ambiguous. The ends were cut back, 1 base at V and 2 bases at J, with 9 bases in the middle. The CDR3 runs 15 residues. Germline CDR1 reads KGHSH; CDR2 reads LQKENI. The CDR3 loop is CASSPQGVAGNTIYF. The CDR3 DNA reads TGTGCCAGCTCACCACAGGGAGTTGCTGGAAACACCATATATTTT.

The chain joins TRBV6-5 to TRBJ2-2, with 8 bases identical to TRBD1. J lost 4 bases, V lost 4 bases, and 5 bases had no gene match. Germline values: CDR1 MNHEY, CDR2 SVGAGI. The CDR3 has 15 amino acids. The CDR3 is CASSFGQGSTGELFF. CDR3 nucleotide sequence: TGTGCCAGCAGTTTCGGACAGGGTAGCACCGGGGAGCTGTTTTTT.

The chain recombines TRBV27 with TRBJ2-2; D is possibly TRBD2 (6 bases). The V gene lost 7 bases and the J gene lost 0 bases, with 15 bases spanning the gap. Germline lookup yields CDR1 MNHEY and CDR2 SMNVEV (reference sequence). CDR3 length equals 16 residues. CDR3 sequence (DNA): TGTGCCAGCACCCCGCACGGGACTTCGAACACCGGGGAGCTGTTTTTT. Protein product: CASTPHGTSNTGELFF.

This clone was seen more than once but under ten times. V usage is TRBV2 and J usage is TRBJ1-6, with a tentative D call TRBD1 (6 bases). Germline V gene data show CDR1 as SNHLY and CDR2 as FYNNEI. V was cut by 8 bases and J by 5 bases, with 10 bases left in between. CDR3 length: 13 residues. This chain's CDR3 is CASGRTDNSPLHF. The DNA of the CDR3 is TGTGCCAGCGGACGGACAGATAATTCACCCCTCCACTTT.

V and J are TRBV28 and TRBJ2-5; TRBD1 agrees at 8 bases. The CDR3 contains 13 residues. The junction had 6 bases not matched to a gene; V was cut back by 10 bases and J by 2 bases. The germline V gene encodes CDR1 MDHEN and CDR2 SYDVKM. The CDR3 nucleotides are TGTGCCACCTTGACAGGGGCTCAAGAGACCCAGTACTTC. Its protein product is CATLTGAQETQYF.

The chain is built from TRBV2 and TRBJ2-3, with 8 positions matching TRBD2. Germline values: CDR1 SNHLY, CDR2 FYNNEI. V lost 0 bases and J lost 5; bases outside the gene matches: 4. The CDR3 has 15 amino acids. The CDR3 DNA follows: TGTGCCAGCAGTGAAGCGCTTCTAGCGGGAGATACGCAGTATTTT. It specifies CASSEALLAGDTQYF.

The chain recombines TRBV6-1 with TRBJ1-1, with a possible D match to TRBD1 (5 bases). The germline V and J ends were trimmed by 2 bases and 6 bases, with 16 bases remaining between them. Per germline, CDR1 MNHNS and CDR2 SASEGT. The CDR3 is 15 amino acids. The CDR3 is CASSEQVGGWAEAFF. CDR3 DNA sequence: TGTGCCAGCAGTGAACAGGTGGGGGGATGGGCTGAAGCTTTCTTT.

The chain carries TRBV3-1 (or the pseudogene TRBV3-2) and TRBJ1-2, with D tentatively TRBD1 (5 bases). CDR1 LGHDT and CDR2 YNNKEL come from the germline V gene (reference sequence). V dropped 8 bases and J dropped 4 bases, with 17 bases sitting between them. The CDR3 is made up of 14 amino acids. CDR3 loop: CASGTGDLPYGYTF. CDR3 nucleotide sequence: TGTGCCAGCGGAACAGGCGACTTACCCTATGGCTACACCTTC.

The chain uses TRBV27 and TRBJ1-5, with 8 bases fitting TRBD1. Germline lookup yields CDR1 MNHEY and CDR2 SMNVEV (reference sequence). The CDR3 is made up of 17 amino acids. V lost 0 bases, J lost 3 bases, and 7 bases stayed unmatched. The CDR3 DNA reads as TGTGCCAGCAGTTTATCGTGGACAGGGAGCTTCAATCAGCCCCAGCATTTT. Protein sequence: CASSLSWTGSFNQPQHF.

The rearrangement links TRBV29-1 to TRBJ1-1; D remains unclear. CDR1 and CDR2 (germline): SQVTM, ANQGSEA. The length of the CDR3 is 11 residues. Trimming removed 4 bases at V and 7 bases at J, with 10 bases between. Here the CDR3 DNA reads TGCAGCGTTGGAGTTACAGATGAAGCTTTCTTT. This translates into CSVGVTDEAFF.

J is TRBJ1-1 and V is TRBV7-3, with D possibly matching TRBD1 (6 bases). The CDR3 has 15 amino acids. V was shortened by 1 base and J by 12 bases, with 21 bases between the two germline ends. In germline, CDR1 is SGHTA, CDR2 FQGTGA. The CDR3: CASSLMGGRQTVSFF. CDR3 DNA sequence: TGTGCCAGCAGCTTAATGGGGGGGCGGCAGACGGTATCTTTCTTT. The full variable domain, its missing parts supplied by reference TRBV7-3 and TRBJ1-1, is GAGVSQTPSNKVTEKGKYVELRCDPISGHTALYWYRQSLGQGPEFLIYFQGTGAADDSGLPNDRFFAVRPEGSVSTLKIQRTERGDSAVYLCASSLMGGRQTVSFFGQGTRLTVV.

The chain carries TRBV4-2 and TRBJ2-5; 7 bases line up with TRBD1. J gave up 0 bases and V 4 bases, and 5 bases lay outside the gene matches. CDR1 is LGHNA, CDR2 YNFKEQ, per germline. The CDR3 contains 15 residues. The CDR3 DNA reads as TGTGCCAGCAGCCGGACCGGGACAGACCAAGAGACCCAGTACTTC. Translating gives CASSRTGTDQETQYF.

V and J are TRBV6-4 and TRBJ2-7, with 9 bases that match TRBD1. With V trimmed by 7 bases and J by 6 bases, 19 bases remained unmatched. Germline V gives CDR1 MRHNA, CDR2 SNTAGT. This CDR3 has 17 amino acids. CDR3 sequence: CASTTRPGQGILGEQYF. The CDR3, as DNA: TGTGCCAGCACAACTCGCCCCGGACAGGGGATATTAGGCGAGCAGTACTTC.

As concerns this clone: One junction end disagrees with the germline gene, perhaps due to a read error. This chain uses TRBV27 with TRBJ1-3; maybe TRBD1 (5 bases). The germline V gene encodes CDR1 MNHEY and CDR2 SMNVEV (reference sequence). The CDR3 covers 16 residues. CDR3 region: CASSLSGGTLWKGLNF. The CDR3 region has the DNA TGTGCCAGCAGTCTTTCCGGGGGAACACTCTGGAAAGGACTCAATTTT.

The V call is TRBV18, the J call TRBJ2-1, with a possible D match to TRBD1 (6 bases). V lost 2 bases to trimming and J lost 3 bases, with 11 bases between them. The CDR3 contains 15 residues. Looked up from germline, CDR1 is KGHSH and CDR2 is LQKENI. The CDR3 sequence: CASSPTTGHYNEQFF. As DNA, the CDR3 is TGTGCCAGCTCACCAACGACAGGCCACTACAATGAGCAGTTCTTC. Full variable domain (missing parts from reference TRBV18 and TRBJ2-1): NAGVMQNPRHLVRRRGQEARLRCSPMKGHSHVYWYRQLPEEGLKFMVYLQKENIIDESGMPKERFSAEFPKEGPSILRIQQVVRGDSAAYFCASSPTTGHYNEQFFGPGTRLTVL.